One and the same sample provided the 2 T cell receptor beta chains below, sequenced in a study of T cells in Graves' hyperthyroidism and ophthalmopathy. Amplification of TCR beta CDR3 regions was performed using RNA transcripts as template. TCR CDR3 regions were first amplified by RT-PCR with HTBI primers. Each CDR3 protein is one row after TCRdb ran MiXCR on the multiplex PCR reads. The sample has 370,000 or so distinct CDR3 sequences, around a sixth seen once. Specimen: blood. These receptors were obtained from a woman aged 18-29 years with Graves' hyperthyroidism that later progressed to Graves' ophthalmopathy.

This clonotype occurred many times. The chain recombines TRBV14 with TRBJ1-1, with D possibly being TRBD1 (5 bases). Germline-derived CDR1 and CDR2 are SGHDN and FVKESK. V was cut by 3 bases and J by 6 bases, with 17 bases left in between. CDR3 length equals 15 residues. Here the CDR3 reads CASSQGDFNYAEAFF. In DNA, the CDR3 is TGTGCCAGCAGCCAGGGGGACTTCAATTACGCTGAAGCTTTCTTT.

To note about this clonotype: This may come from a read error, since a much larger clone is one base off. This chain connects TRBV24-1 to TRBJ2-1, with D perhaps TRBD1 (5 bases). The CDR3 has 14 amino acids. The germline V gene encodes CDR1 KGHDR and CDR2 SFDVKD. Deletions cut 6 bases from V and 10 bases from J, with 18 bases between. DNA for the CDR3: TGTGCCACCAGTATTGACAGCGCCATAGGAGAGCAGTTCTTC. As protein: CATSIDSAIGEQFF.